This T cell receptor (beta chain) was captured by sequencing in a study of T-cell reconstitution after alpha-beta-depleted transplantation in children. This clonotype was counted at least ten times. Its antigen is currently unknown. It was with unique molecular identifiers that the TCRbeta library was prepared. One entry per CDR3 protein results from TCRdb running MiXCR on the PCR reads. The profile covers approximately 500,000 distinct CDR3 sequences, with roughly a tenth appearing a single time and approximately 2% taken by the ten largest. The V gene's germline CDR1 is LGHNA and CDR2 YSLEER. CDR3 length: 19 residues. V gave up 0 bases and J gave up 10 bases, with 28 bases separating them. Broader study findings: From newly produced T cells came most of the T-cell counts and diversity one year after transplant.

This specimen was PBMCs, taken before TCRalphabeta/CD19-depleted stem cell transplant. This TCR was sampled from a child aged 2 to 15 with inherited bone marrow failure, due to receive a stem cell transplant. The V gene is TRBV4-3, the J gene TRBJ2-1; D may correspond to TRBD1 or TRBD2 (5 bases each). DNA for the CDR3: TGCGCCAGCAGCCAAGATCAGGGTCGTGGGTCGTGGGGGAGCCAGGAGCAGTTCTTC. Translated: CASSQDQGRGSWGSQEQFF.